This T cell receptor beta chain was profiled in a study of OX40 agonist ivuxolimab in advanced cancers. Concerning the study at large: Ivuxolimab was a fully human IgG2 agonistic monoclonal antibody targeting the costimulatory receptor OX40 (CD134). Peripheral TCRbeta sequencing aimed to test whether ivuxolimab altered TCR sequence diversity and caused clonal T-cell expansion. Patients were allowed to have had prior anti-PD-1, anti-PD-L1 or anti-CTLA-4 therapy, and more than 35% of the dose-escalation patients had been treated with checkpoint inhibitors. The paper reports the monotherapy dose-escalation portion (N of about 50 patients) of the phase I ivuxolimab trial. Of the 50 to 55 dose-escalation patients, hepatocellular carcinoma was present in 19, melanoma in roughly 15, renal cell carcinoma in 9 and head and neck cancer in 9. Partial responses occurred in three dose-escalation patients: two with cutaneous melanoma and one with hepatocellular carcinoma. Intravenous ivuxolimab was administered to patients every 2 weeks at six dose levels: 0.01, 0.1, 0.3, 1.5, 3 and 10 mg/kg. In the dose-escalation cohort, 70% to 90% of patients were male, and the mean age was roughly 56 years with a range of roughly 23 to 79. Study-wide findings and limitations: At doses of 0.1 to 3.0 mg/kg, clonal expansion of both CD4+ and CD8+ T cells in blood was seen between baseline and week 6. Low levels of normalized T-cell clonal expansion were also shown by some nonresponding patients. In partial responders in the 0.1-3.0 mg/kg groups, normalized peripheral clonal expansion was found to be among the lowest, especially among CD8+ T cells. Antigen specificity was not determined for the clonally expanded peripheral T cells. On average, CD8+ T cells showed more expanded clones than CD4+ T cells after ivuxolimab.

There are 13 amino acids in the CDR3, from cysteine to phenylalanine inclusive. The entry retains the CDR3 DNA only, 39 bases that are in frame from base 1. At the junction V is shortened by 0 bases and J by 4 bases, with 7 bases in between. According to the germline V gene (reference sequence), CDR1 reads GTSNPN and CDR2 reads SVGIG. For sequencing of the TCRbeta CDR3 region, genomic DNA was extracted from the sorted cells. The immunoSEQ Assay was used to sequence the TCRbeta CDR3 regions. TCRdb re-hosts the immuneACCESS table, in-frame sequences only. Its copies lack some clones; in the studies checked, an unresolved V gene accounts for under half of them, and the cause for the rest is not known. Counted in this sample were more than 85,000 clones; approximately 89% of them appeared once. 0.27% of the sample rests with the top ten. To note about this clone: The specificity of this receptor is unknown. There are no base qualities to consult, and no much larger clone falls within one base.

Patients with a history of autoimmune disease or receiving systemic immunosuppression were excluded from the trial. Peripheral blood for TCR sequencing was collected from all dose cohorts at baseline, on cycle 4 day 1, and on cycle 7 day 1. Samples came from an open-label, multicenter, first-in-human phase I dose-escalation trial of ivuxolimab. Adults with locally advanced or metastatic melanoma, renal cell, hepatocellular, or head and neck squamous cell carcinoma were enrolled in the trial. Before TCR sequencing, CD4+ T cells and CD8+ T cells from peripheral blood were sorted into separate populations.

The specimen was CD4+ or CD8+ T cells sorted from blood, collected in a trial of the OX40 agonist ivuxolimab. The receptor's source is an adult with an advanced solid tumor such as melanoma, head and neck, liver or kidney cancer. The chain joins TRBV30 to TRBJ1-5, with the D gene not clear enough to name. CDR3 sequence: CAWSVGGNQPQHF. The nucleotide sequence reads TGTGCCTGGAGTGTAGGCGGGAATCAGCCCCAGCATTTT. The CDR3, completed at both ends by the reference TRBV30 and TRBJ1-5 genes, gives the full variable domain SQTIHQWPATLVQPVGSPLSLECTVEGTSNPNLYWYRQAAGRGLQLLFYSVGIGQISSEVPQNLSASRPQDRQFILSSKKLLLSDSGFYLCAWSVGGNQPQHFGDGTRLSIL.